The clone carrying this T cell receptor beta chain came up a few times. The sample originates from a study of identical twins. TCRdb re-derived calls from the 5' RACE reads in MiXCR, one entry per CDR3 protein. The sample lists approximately 230,000 distinct CDR3 sequences; roughly an eighth were seen once. Specimen: memory (CD45RO+) T cells sorted from blood. The receptor's source is a woman aged 18-29 years in good health.

The CDR3 region has the DNA TGCAGTGCTAGGAAGACAGGGCTTTCCACAGATACGCAGTATTTT. This sequence encodes CSARKTGLSTDTQYF. V and J are TRBV20-1 and TRBJ2-3, with 7 bases matching TRBD1. Trimming removed 3 bases from V and 2 bases from J; junction bases left unmatched: 8. From germline, CDR1 is DFQATT and CDR2 SNEGSKA (reference sequence). CDR3 length: 15 amino acids.